The rows below give T cell receptor beta chains drawn from one sample of a study of blood T cell repertoires in COVID-19. Sequencing used immunoSEQ multiplex PCR; TCRdb keeps in-frame clones, though not all of them. The sample shows fewer than 300,000 clones, 82% of them seen only once. The sequencing input was peripheral blood. The receptor set was obtained from a woman under 30 with acute or convalescent COVID-19. Both conserved end residues are part of each CDR3. A D gene is named only where the DNA matches it firmly. Size tells how often a clone was seen (once, few, many) or the class of an expanded clone, and some rows leave it out.

j_gene,abundance,d_gene,v_gene,CDR3aa,CDR3nt
TRBJ1-5,few,NA,TRBV28,CASSLLGKGDNQPQHF,TGTGCCAGCAGTTTATTGGGGAAGGGGGACAATCAGCCCCAGCATTTT
TRBJ1-2,once,NA,TRBV24-1,CATSDSGGGADGYTF,TGTGCCACCAGTGATTCCGGGGGGGGCGCGGATGGCTACACCTTC
TRBJ2-3,NA,TRBD2,TRBV28,CASSFPRGLGPTDTQYF,TGTGCCAGCAGTTTCCCACGGGGACTAGGTCCCACAGATACGCAGTATTTT
TRBJ2-2,many,NA,TRBV15,CATSRDKPGELFF,TGTGCCACCAGCAGAGATAAGCCCGGGGAGCTGTTTTTT
TRBJ2-4,NA,NA,TRBV4-3,CASSQDGDLAKNIQYF,TGCGCCAGCAGCCAAGACGGGGATCTAGCCAAAAACATTCAGTACTTC
TRBJ1-1,NA,NA,TRBV7-2,CASSLSRMNTEAFF,TGTGCCAGCAGCTTGTCGAGGATGAACACTGAAGCTTTCTTT
TRBJ1-6,NA,NA,TRBV30,CAWGGQLDSPLHF,TGTGCCTGGGGGGGGCAACTCGATTCACCCCTCCACTTT
TRBJ2-7,NA,TRBD2,TRBV7-7,CASSESSGTSYEQYF,TGTGCTAGCAGCGAATCTAGCGGAACCTCCTACGAGCAGTACTTC
TRBJ2-3,NA,TRBD1,TRBV18,CASSGGTGRTDTQYF,TGTGCCAGCTCCGGCGGGACAGGACGCACAGATACGCAGTATTTT
TRBJ2-5,NA,NA,TRBV25-1,CASNFRGETQYF,TGTGCCAGCAACTTTCGGGGGGAGACCCAGTACTTC
TRBJ2-1,once,TRBD2,TRBV27,CASSSPVVAGGPYEQFF,TGTGCCAGCAGTTCCCCTGTGGTAGCGGGAGGGCCCTATGAGCAGTTCTTC
TRBJ2-5,NA,NA,TRBV12-2,CASRDERACSGGETQYF,TGTGCAAGTCGCGATGAAAGGGCCTGCAGCGGCGGGGAGACCCAGTACTTC
TRBJ1-1,NA,NA,TRBV5-1,CASSLQGQGTEAFF,TGCGCCAGCAGCCTGCAGGGGCAGGGTACTGAAGCTTTCTTT
TRBJ2-3,NA,TRBD2,TRBV18,CASSTGLAETDTQYF,TGTGCCAGCTCAACGGGACTAGCGGAGACAGATACGCAGTATTTT
TRBJ2-5,NA,NA,TRBV28,CASSLGSAHQGTQYF,TGTGCCAGCAGTTTGGGGTCAGCCCACCAGGGGACCCAGTACTTC
TRBJ1-5,NA,NA,TRBV9,CASSVGGISNQPQHF,TGTGCCAGCAGCGTCGGCGGGATTAGCAATCAGCCCCAGCATTTT
TRBJ2-1,NA,TRBD1,TRBV6-5,CASSRYRGQEQFF,TGTGCCAGCAGTCGTTACAGGGGGCAAGAGCAGTTCTTC
TRBJ2-7,NA,NA,TRBV27,CASSLFARADSYEQYF,TGTGCCAGCAGTTTATTTGCGCGGGCCGACTCCTACGAGCAGTACTTC
TRBJ2-1,NA,TRBD2,TRBV9,CASSFGGEQFF,TGTGCCAGCAGCTTCGGGGGGGAGCAGTTCTTC
TRBJ1-1,few,NA,TRBV10-3,CAISESTDRAFF,TGTGCCATCAGTGAGTCAACAGATAGAGCTTTCTTT
TRBJ2-6,once,NA,TRBV28,CASSLVRRASGANVLTF,TGTGCCAGCAGTTTAGTTCGCAGGGCCTCCGGGGCCAACGTCCTGACTTTC
TRBJ2-1,once,TRBD2,TRBV28,CASSRVAGGFDEQFF,TGTGCCAGCAGTAGGGTTGCGGGAGGGTTTGATGAGCAGTTCTTC
TRBJ2-7,few,NA,TRBV18,CASSPRAGSSYEQYF,TGTGCCAGCTCACCACGGGCTGGGAGCTCCTACGAGCAGTACTTC
TRBJ2-1,NA,TRBD1,TRBV4-2,CASSQPDRGTYNEQFF,TGTGCCAGCAGCCAACCGGACAGGGGGACCTACAATGAGCAGTTCTTC
TRBJ2-1,NA,TRBD2,TRBV29-1,CSVSGESSYNEQFF,TGCAGCGTTAGCGGGGAAAGCTCCTACAATGAGCAGTTCTTC
TRBJ2-7,NA,NA,TRBV14,CASSQEGGEQYF,TGTGCCAGCAGCCAAGAGGGGGGCGAGCAGTACTTC
TRBJ2-7,NA,TRBD2,TRBV28,CASSSLLPSILTSGIDYEQYF,TGTGCCAGCAGTTCACTACTTCCGTCGATACTCACTAGCGGGATTGATTACGAGCAGTACTTC
TRBJ2-1,once,TRBD1,TRBV14,CASSQDGRGNNNEQFF,TGTGCCAGCAGCCAAGACGGCAGGGGGAACAACAATGAGCAGTTCTTC
TRBJ1-1,NA,TRBD1,TRBV18,CASSPKTGWDTEAFF,TGTGCCAGCTCACCAAAGACAGGGTGGGACACTGAAGCTTTCTTT
TRBJ1-6,few,TRBD1,TRBV5-1,CASSWDRGNSPLHF,TGCGCCAGCAGTTGGGACAGGGGTAATTCACCCCTCCACTTT
TRBJ1-2,NA,NA,TRBV29-1,CSVDGLGGYGYTF,TGCAGCGTGGACGGCCTCGGAGGCTATGGCTACACCTTC
TRBJ2-7,few,TRBD2,TRBV6-5,CASSYSTGGSYEQYF,TGTGCCAGCAGTTACTCAACGGGGGGGTCCTACGAGCAGTACTTC
TRBJ1-4,once,TRBD1,TRBV29-1,CSVESRGLGEKLFF,TGCAGCGTTGAGAGCAGGGGGCTTGGTGAAAAACTGTTTTTT
TRBJ2-7,NA,TRBD2,TRBV7-2,CASSPFLGAGDYEQYF,TGTGCCAGCAGCCCGTTTTTAGGAGCGGGAGACTACGAGCAGTACTTC
TRBJ1-5,NA,TRBD1,TRBV18,CASSPARTGSNQPQHF,TGTGCCAGCTCACCAGCGAGGACAGGGAGCAATCAGCCCCAGCATTTT
TRBJ1-1,NA,NA,TRBV14,CASSQLRQNTEAFF,TGTGCCAGCAGCCAACTCCGACAGAACACTGAAGCTTTCTTT
TRBJ2-1,NA,TRBD1,TRBV7-2,CASSPDRGPYNEQFF,TGTGCCAGCAGCCCCGACAGGGGGCCCTACAATGAGCAGTTCTTC
TRBJ2-3,NA,TRBD2,TRBV6-2/TRBV6-3,CASSSGTSGMGTDTQYF,TGTGCCAGCAGCTCGGGGACTAGCGGGATGGGCACAGATACGCAGTATTTT
TRBJ1-5,NA,TRBD1,TRBV28,CASSRGQGVYQPQHF,TGTGCCAGCAGCCGAGGACAGGGAGTCTATCAGCCCCAGCATTTT
TRBJ1-4,NA,TRBD1,TRBV2,CASRGQGANEKLFF,TGTGCCAGCAGAGGACAGGGTGCTAATGAAAAACTGTTTTTT
TRBJ2-7,NA,NA,TRBV7-9,CASSGSSYEQYF,TGTGCCAGCAGCGGGAGCTCCTACGAGCAGTACTTC
TRBJ1-2,once,TRBD1,TRBV7-2,CASSGDRMGYTF,TGTGCCAGCAGCGGGGACAGGATGGGCTACACCTTC
TRBJ2-2,NA,NA,TRBV3-1/TRBV3-2,CASSLRDSYTGELFF,TGTGCCAGCAGCCTACGGGACTCTTACACCGGGGAGCTGTTTTTT
TRBJ2-1,NA,TRBD2,TRBV29-1,CSVAGGLDEQFF,TGCAGCGTTGCGGGAGGGTTGGATGAGCAGTTCTTC
TRBJ1-1,NA,NA,TRBV25-1,CATSRRAQGQSDTEAFF,TGTGCCACCTCCCGACGCGCACAGGGTCAATCGGACACTGAAGCTTTCTTT
TRBJ2-7,once,NA,TRBV4-1,CASSQGTEFPYEQYF,TGCGCCAGCAGCCAAGGGACAGAATTTCCCTACGAGCAGTACTTC
TRBJ1-2,NA,TRBD1,TRBV3-1/TRBV3-2,CASSHPDRDHGYTF,TGTGCCAGCAGCCACCCGGACAGGGACCATGGCTACACCTTC